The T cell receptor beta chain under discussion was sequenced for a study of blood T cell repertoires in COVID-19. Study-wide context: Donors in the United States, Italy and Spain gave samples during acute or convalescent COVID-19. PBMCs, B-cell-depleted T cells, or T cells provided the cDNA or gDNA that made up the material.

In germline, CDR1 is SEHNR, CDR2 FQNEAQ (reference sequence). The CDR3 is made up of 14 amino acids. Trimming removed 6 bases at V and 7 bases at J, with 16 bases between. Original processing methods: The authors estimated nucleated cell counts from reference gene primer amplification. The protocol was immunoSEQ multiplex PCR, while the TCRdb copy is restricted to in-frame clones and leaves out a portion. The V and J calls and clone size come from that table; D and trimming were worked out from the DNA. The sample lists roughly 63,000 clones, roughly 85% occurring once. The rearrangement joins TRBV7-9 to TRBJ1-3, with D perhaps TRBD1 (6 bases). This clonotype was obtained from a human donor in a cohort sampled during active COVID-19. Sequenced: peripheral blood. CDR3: CASRMDSSGNTIYF. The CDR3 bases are TGTGCCAGCAGGATGGACAGCTCCGGTAACACCATATATTTT.